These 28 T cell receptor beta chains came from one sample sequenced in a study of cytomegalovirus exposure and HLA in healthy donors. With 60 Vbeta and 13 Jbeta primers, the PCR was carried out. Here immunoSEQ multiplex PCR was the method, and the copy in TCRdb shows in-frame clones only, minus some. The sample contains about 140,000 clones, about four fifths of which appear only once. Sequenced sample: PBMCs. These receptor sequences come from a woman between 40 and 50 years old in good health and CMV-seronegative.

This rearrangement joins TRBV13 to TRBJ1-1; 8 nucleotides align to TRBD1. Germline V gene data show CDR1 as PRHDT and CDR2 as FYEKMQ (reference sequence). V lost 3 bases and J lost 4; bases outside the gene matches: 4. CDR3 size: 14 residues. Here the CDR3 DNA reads TGTGCCAGCAGCTTTGACAGGGGAGGCACTGAAGCTTTCTTT. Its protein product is CASSFDRGGTEAFF.

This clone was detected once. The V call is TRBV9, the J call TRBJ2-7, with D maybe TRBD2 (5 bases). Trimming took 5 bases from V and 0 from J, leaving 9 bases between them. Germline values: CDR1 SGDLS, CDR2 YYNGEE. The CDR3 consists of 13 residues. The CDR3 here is CASSSGDSYEQYF. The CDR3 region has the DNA TGTGCCAGCAGTTCCGGGGACTCCTACGAGCAGTACTTC.

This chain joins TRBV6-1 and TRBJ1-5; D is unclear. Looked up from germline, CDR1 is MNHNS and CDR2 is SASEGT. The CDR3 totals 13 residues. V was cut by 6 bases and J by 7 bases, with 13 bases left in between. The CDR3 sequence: CASRDGAGQPQHF. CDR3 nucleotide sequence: TGTGCCAGCAGGGACGGTGCGGGGCAGCCCCAGCATTTT.

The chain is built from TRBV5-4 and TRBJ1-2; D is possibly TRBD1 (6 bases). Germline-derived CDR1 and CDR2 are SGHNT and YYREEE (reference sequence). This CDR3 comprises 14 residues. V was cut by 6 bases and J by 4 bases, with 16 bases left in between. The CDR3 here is CASTKDRIGYGYTF. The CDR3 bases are TGTGCCAGCACCAAGGACAGAATCGGCTATGGCTACACCTTC.

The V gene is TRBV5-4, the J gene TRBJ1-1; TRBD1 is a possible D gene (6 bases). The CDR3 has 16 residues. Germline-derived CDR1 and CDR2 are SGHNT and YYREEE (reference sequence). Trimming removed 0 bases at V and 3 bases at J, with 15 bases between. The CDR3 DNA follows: TGTGCCAGCAGCTTGGGGCACCCTAACAGGGACACTGAAGCTTTCTTT. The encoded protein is CASSLGHPNRDTEAFF.

CDR3 coding DNA: TGTGCCAGCAGCCAAGGACAGGGGGCTGGTCAGCCCCAGCATTTT. It encodes CASSQGQGAGQPQHF. J is TRBJ1-5 and V is TRBV6-6, with TRBD1 matching over 11 bases. CDR3 length equals 15 residues. Germline CDR1 and CDR2: MNHNY and SVGAGI (reference sequence). V dropped 6 bases and J dropped 6; count of bases not matched to a gene: 7.

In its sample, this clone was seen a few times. The CDR3, as DNA: TGCAGCGGCTGGACCCCCCAGGAGGGCACTGAAGCTTTCTTT. Translating it yields CSGWTPQEGTEAFF. The V and J genes are TRBV29-1 and TRBJ1-1; D call uncertain. The CDR3 consists of 14 residues. The V end was cut by 7 bases, the J end by 4 bases, with 19 bases between. The germline V gene encodes CDR1 SQVTM and CDR2 ANQGSEA.

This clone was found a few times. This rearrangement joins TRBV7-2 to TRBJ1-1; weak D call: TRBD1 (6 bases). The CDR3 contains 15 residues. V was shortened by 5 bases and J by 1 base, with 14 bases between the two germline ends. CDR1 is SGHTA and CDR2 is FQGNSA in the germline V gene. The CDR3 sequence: CASSPPGHKNTEAFF. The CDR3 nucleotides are TGTGCCAGCAGCCCCCCGGGACACAAGAACACTGAAGCTTTCTTT.

This CDR3 is CASSFGGQDTEAFF. Here the CDR3 DNA reads TGTGCCAGCAGCTTCGGAGGGCAGGACACTGAAGCTTTCTTT. The rearrangement links TRBV5-4 to TRBJ1-1; D call uncertain. Trimming shortened V by 2 bases and J by 3 bases, and 11 bases separated the two germline ends. CDR3 length: 14 amino acids. The germline gives CDR1 SGHNT, CDR2 YYREEE (reference sequence).

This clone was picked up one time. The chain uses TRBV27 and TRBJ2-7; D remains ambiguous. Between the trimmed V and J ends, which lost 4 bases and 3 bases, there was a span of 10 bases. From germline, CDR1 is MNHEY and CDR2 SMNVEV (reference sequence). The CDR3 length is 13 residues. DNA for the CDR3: TGTGCCAGCAGTTCGCAGGAATACTACGAGCAGTACTTC. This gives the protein CASSSQEYYEQYF.

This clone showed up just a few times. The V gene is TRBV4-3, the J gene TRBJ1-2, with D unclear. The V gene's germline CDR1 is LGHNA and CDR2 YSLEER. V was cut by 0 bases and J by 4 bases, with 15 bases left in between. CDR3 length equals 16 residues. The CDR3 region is CASSQDLKGSGYGYTF. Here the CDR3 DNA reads TGCGCCAGCAGCCAAGATCTGAAAGGGAGTGGCTATGGCTACACCTTC.

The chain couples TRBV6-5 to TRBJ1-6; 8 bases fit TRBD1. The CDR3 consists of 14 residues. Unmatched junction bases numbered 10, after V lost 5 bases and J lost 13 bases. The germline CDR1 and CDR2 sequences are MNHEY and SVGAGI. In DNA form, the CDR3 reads TGTGCCAGCAGTCCTCGACAGGGGTGGTCCCCCCTCCACTTT. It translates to CASSPRQGWSPLHF.

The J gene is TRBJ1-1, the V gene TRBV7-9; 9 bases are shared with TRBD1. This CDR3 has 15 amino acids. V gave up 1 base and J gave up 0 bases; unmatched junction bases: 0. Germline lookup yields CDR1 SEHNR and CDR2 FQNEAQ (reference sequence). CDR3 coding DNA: TGTGCCAGCAGCTTAGGGACAGGGGTGAACACTGAAGCTTTCTTT. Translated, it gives CASSLGTGVNTEAFF.

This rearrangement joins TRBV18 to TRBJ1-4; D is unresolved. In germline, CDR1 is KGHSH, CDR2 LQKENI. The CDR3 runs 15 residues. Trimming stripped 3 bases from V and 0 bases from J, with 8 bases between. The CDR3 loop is CASSPTEATNEKLFF. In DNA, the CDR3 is TGTGCCAGCTCACCCACAGAAGCAACTAATGAAAAACTGTTTTTT.

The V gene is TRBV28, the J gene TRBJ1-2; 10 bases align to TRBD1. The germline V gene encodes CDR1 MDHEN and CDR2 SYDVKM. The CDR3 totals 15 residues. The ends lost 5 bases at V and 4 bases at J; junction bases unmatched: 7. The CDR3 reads CASSTGTGDPYGYTF. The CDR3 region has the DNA TGTGCCAGCAGTACCGGGACAGGGGATCCCTATGGCTACACCTTC.

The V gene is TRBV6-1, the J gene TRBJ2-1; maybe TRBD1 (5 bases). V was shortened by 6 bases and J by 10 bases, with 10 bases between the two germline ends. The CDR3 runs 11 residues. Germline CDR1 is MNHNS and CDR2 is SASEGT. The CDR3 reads CASRLGAEQFF. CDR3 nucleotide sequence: TGTGCCAGCAGGTTAGGGGCCGAGCAGTTCTTC.

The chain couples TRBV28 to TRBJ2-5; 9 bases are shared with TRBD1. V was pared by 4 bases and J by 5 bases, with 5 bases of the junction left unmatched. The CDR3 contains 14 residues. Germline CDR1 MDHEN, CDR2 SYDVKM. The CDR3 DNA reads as TGTGCCAGCAGTTCCACAGGGGGCTTGGAGACCCAGTACTTC. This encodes CASSSTGGLETQYF.

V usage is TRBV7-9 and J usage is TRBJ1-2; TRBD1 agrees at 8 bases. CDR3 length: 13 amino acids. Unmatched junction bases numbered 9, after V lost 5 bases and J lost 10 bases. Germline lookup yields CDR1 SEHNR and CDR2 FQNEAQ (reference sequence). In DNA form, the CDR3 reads TGTGCCAGCAGCCCGTGGACAGGGTACCTCTACACCTTC. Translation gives CASSPWTGYLYTF.

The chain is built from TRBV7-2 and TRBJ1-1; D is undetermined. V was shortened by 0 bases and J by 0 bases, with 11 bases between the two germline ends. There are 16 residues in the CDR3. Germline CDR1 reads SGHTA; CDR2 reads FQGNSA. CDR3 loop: CASSLALWRMNTEAFF. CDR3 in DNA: TGTGCCAGCAGCTTAGCGCTTTGGCGGATGAACACTGAAGCTTTCTTT.

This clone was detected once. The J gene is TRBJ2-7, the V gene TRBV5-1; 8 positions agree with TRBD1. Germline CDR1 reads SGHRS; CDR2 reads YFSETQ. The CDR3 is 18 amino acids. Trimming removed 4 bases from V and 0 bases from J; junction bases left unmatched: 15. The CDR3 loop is CASSLGQAFSFRSYEQYF. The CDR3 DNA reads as TGCGCCAGCAGCCTGGGACAGGCCTTCTCCTTCCGCTCCTACGAGCAGTACTTC.

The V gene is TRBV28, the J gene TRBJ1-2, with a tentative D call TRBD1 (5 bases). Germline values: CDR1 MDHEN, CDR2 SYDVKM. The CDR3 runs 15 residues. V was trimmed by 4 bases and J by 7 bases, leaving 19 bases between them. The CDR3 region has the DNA TGTGCCAGCAGTTCACCGGGACGGAGGGGCGGTGGCTACACCTTC. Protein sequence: CASSSPGRRGGGYTF.

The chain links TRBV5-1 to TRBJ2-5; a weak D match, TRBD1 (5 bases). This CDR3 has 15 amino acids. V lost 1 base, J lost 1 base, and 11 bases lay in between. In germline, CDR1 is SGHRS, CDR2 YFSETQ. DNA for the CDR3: TGCGCCAGCAGCTTGAACCAGGGCGTCCAAGAGACCCAGTACTTC. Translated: CASSLNQGVQETQYF.

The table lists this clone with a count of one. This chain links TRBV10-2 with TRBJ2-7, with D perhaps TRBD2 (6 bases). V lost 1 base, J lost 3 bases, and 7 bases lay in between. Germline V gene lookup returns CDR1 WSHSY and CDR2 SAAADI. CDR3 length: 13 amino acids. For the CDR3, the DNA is TGCGCCAGCAGTGAGTGGGAGGTCTACGAGCAGTACTTC. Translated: CASSEWEVYEQYF.

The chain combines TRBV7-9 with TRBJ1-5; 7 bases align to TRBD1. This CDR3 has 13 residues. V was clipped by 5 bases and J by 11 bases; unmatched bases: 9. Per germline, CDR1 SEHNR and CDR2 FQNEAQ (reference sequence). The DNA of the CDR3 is TGTGCCAGCAGCCGGACAGGTTCTGGGTCCCAGCATTTT. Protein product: CASSRTGSGSQHF.

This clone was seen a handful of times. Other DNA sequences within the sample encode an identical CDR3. CDR3 sequence: CASSQGWNTEAFF. The DNA for the CDR3 is TGTGCCAGTAGTCAGGGGTGGAACACTGAAGCTTTCTTT. The rearrangement joins TRBV19 to TRBJ1-1, with D possibly being TRBD1 (6 bases). Germline CDR1 is LNHDA and CDR2 is SQIVND (reference sequence). V was trimmed by 5 bases and J by 1 base, leaving 8 bases between them. The CDR3 has 13 residues.

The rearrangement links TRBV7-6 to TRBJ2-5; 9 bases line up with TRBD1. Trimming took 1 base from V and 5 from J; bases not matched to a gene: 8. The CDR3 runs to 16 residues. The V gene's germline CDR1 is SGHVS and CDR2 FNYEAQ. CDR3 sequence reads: CASSLEDRGSVETQYF. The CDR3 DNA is TGTGCCAGCAGCTTAGAAGACAGGGGGTCTGTGGAGACCCAGTACTTC.

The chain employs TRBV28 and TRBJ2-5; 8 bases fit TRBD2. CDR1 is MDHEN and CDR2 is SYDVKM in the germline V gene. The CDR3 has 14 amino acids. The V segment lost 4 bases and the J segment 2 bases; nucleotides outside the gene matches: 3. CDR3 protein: CASSSPSGQETQYF. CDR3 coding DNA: TGTGCCAGCAGTTCCCCTAGCGGGCAAGAGACCCAGTACTTC.

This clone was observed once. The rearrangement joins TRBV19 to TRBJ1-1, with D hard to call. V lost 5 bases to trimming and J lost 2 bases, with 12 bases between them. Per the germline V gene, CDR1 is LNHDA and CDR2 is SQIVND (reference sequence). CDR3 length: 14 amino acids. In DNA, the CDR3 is TGTGCCAGTAGTCAATCAGGAAGAAACACTGAAGCTTTCTTT. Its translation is CASSQSGRNTEAFF.